Following are 25 T cell receptor beta chains from one sample sequenced in a study of T cell responses to AZD1222 COVID-19 vaccine. Using immunoSEQ multiplex PCR, the repertoire was profiled, and TCRdb retains in-frame clones only, with some absent. The sample has more than 110,000 clones, over 90% seen once. Material: peripheral blood, obtained on day 0 of AZD1222 vaccination. Receptor source: an adult in good health.

CDR3 coding DNA: TGTGCCAGCAGCCAGAACAGGGGACTTTTAGGGAAGAACACTGAAGCTTTCTTT. Its protein is CASSQNRGLLGKNTEAFF. V is TRBV3-1 (or the pseudogene TRBV3-2) and J is TRBJ1-1, with 7 nucleotides matching TRBD1. CDR1 is LGHDT, CDR2 YNNKEL, per germline (reference sequence). CDR3 length: 18 residues. V shed 3 bases and J 1 base; nucleotides not matched to a gene: 14.

This chain connects TRBV3-1 (or the pseudogene TRBV3-2) to TRBJ1-2; TRBD1 matches 7 bases. The length of the CDR3 is 16 residues. Germline lookup yields CDR1 LGHDT and CDR2 YNNKEL (reference sequence). The junction had 11 bases not matched to a gene; V was cut back by 4 bases and J by 3 bases. The CDR3, as DNA: TGTGCCAGCAGCCGAGGACCGGGACAGTCTTACTATGGCTACACCTTC. It codes for CASSRGPGQSYYGYTF.

This sequence joins TRBV5-1 and TRBJ1-1; tentatively, D is TRBD1 (5 bases). Germline-derived CDR1 and CDR2 are SGHRS and YFSETQ. This CDR3 spans 15 amino acids. Trimming took off 4 bases at V and 0 bases at J, with 13 bases between the two ends. CDR3 region: CASSTATELNTEAFF. CDR3 in DNA: TGCGCCAGCAGCACTGCGACAGAGTTGAACACTGAAGCTTTCTTT. The whole variable domain, remainder taken from reference TRBV5-1 and TRBJ1-1, is KAGVTQTPRYLIKTRGQQVTLSCSPISGHRSVSWYQQTPGQGLQFLFEYFSETQRNKGNFPGRFSGRQFSNSRSEMNVSTLELGDSALYLCASSTATELNTEAFFGQGTRLTVV.

V is TRBV28 and J is TRBJ1-5; 7 bases match TRBD1. The CDR3 length is 13 residues. Per the germline V gene, CDR1 is MDHEN and CDR2 is SYDVKM. The junction had 8 bases not matched to a gene; V was cut back by 6 bases and J by 9 bases. The CDR3, as DNA: TGTGCCAGCAGCACAGGGGCCTGGGCGCCCCAGCATTTT. Amino acid sequence: CASSTGAWAPQHF. Full variable domain (outside the CDR3, taken from reference TRBV28 and TRBJ1-5): DVKVTQSSRYLVKRTGEKVFLECVQDMDHENMFWYRQDPGLGLRLIYFSYDVKMKEKGDIPEGYSVSREKKERFSLILESASTNQTSMYLCASSTGAWAPQHFGDGTRLSIL.

J is TRBJ1-1 and V is TRBV28; no definite D call. The germline gives CDR1 MDHEN, CDR2 SYDVKM. V lost 4 bases and J lost 0, with 12 bases in between. The CDR3 length is 15 residues. This chain's CDR3 is CASSSHRSMNTEAFF. In DNA, the CDR3 is TGTGCCAGCAGTTCCCACCGCAGCATGAACACTGAAGCTTTCTTT. Full variable domain (rest looked up from reference TRBV28 and TRBJ1-1): DVKVTQSSRYLVKRTGEKVFLECVQDMDHENMFWYRQDPGLGLRLIYFSYDVKMKEKGDIPEGYSVSREKKERFSLILESASTNQTSMYLCASSSHRSMNTEAFFGQGTRLTVV.

The CDR3 spells CSVEGGQTTNYGYTF. In DNA form, the CDR3 reads TGCAGCGTTGAGGGGGGGCAGACTACTAACTATGGCTACACCTTC. The chain combines TRBV29-1 with TRBJ1-2; maybe TRBD1 (6 bases). The germline CDR1 and CDR2 sequences are SQVTM and ANQGSEA. The CDR3 is made up of 15 amino acids. V lost 3 bases and J lost 0, with 14 bases in between.

The chain joins TRBV11-1 to TRBJ2-3, with D unresolved. The V end lost 3 bases, the J end lost 6 bases, and 10 bases lay between the germline ends. The CDR3 consists of 13 residues. Germline values: CDR1 SGHAT, CDR2 FQDESV (reference sequence). In nucleotides, the CDR3 is TGTGCCAGCAGCTTGGGCCGTCCCGATACGCAGTATTTT. Protein: CASSLGRPDTQYF.

The chain carries TRBV19 and TRBJ1-4, with 9 bases lining up with TRBD1. J was trimmed by 4 bases and V by 6 bases; bases with no gene match: 3. This CDR3 has 14 amino acids. Germline assignment: CDR1 LNHDA and CDR2 SQIVND (reference sequence). As DNA, the CDR3 is TGTGCCAGTAGGCCGGGACAGGGTAATGAAAAACTGTTTTTT. It encodes CASRPGQGNEKLFF.

This clone was counted once. The chain joins TRBV30 to TRBJ2-2, with 12 bases fitting TRBD2. The trim removed 0 bases at V and 4 bases at J, leaving 9 bases unmatched. Germline CDR1 reads GTSNPN; CDR2 reads SVGIG (reference sequence). The CDR3 is made up of 18 amino acids. CDR3 DNA sequence: TGTGCCTGGAGTGTTTTCGGGATGGGACTAGCGGGCACCGGGGAGCTGTTTTTT. Protein sequence: CAWSVFGMGLAGTGELFF.

The chain has TRBV18 and TRBJ2-2, with 10 nucleotides matching TRBD2. After removal of 4 bases from V and 1 base from J, the junction contained 6 bases not matched to a gene. Looked up from germline, CDR1 is KGHSH and CDR2 is LQKENI. This CDR3 has 17 residues. The DNA of the CDR3 is TGTGCCAGCTCACACTCTCCTAGCGGGAGGAACACCGGGGAGCTGTTTTTT. Translated, it gives CASSHSPSGRNTGELFF. The full variable domain, rest sourced from reference TRBV18 and TRBJ2-2, is NAGVMQNPRHLVRRRGQEARLRCSPMKGHSHVYWYRQLPEEGLKFMVYLQKENIIDESGMPKERFSAEFPKEGPSILRIQQVVRGDSAAYFCASSHSPSGRNTGELFFGEGSRLTVL.

The CDR3 is CASSEGQGGRTEAFF. DNA of the CDR3: TGTGCCAGCAGTGAGGGACAGGGGGGGAGGACTGAAGCTTTCTTT. The gene calls are TRBV28 and TRBJ1-1; 11 bases agree with TRBD1. V was pared by 5 bases and J by 5 bases, with 7 bases of the junction left unmatched. The CDR3 has 15 amino acids. CDR1 and CDR2 from the germline V gene are MDHEN and SYDVKM.

The rearrangement joins TRBV5-6 to TRBJ1-1, with D possibly being TRBD1 (5 bases). In germline, CDR1 is SGHDT, CDR2 YYEEEE. V was cut by 4 bases and J by 6 bases, with 13 bases left in between. This CDR3 is 13 amino acids long. Here the CDR3 reads CASSPGPGAEAFF. The CDR3 nucleotides read TGTGCCAGCAGCCCGGGGCCGGGAGCTGAAGCTTTCTTT. Based on the CDR3 plus reference TRBV5-6 and TRBJ1-1, the full variable domain is DAGVTQSPTHLIKTRGQQVTLRCSPKSGHDTVSWYQQALGQGPQFIFQYYEEEERQRGNFPDRFSGHQFPNYSSELNVNALLLGDSALYLCASSPGPGAEAFFGQGTRLTVV.

The chain couples TRBV3-1 (or the pseudogene TRBV3-2) to TRBJ2-7, with unresolved D. This CDR3 contains 13 residues. Germline V gene lookup returns CDR1 LGHDT and CDR2 YNNKEL (reference sequence). The V end lost 0 bases, the J end lost 5 bases, and 8 bases lay between the germline ends. CDR3 protein: CASSQDNGNEQYF. The CDR3 DNA follows: TGTGCCAGCAGCCAAGACAACGGAAACGAGCAGTACTTC.

The chain is built from TRBV7-8 and TRBJ2-1; 7 nucleotides align to TRBD2. Germline CDR1 SGHVS, CDR2 FQNEAQ. CDR3 length: 17 residues. Germline trimming cut 1 base from V and 4 bases from J; bases unmatched to any gene: 10. The CDR3 protein is CASSLGDWRGKYNEQFF. In DNA form, the CDR3 reads TGTGCCAGCAGCTTAGGGGACTGGCGGGGGAAATACAATGAGCAGTTCTTC.

The chain is built from TRBV5-5 and TRBJ1-1; D uncertain. The CDR3 has 13 amino acids. Trimming took 6 bases from V and 1 from J, leaving 10 bases between them. Germline assignment: CDR1 SGHKS and CDR2 YYEKEE (reference sequence). CDR3 sequence: CASTNPKNTEAFF. CDR3 sequence (DNA): TGTGCCAGCACCAACCCCAAGAACACTGAAGCTTTCTTT.

This chain uses TRBV20-1 with TRBJ1-1, with no clear D. Trimming removed 0 bases from V and 11 bases from J, with 10 bases in between. The CDR3 covers 11 residues. The germline V gene encodes CDR1 DFQATT and CDR2 SNEGSKA (reference sequence). The CDR3 spells CSARDMVTAFF. Written as DNA, the CDR3 is TGCAGTGCTAGAGATATGGTAACGGCTTTCTTT.

The chain employs TRBV5-5 and TRBJ2-3; D is unresolved. Trimming left V 5 bases short and J 2 bases short, with 12 bases between. Germline lookup yields CDR1 SGHKS and CDR2 YYEKEE (reference sequence). The CDR3 is made up of 14 amino acids. The CDR3 region has the DNA TGTGCCAGCAGAATAGCCGATGACACAGATACGCAGTATTTT. Its translation: CASRIADDTDTQYF.

CDR3 amino acids: CASSFRDRGQDTQYF. The CDR3 DNA reads as TGCGCCAGCAGCTTCCGGGACAGGGGCCAAGATACGCAGTATTTT. V gene TRBV4-1 combines with J gene TRBJ2-3; 10 positions match TRBD1. Looked up from germline, CDR1 is MGHRA and CDR2 is YSYEKL. V trimming: 5 bases; J trimming: 5 bases; junction bases outside the gene matches: 7. The CDR3 runs 15 residues.

The CDR3 DNA reads TGTGCCAGCAGTGGTGGGACTGGGGAGACCCAGTACTTC. It codes for CASSGGTGETQYF. The chain has TRBV2 and TRBJ2-5, with D perhaps matching TRBD2 (6 bases). V was clipped by 4 bases and J by 5 bases, with 11 bases between them. The CDR3 covers 13 residues. CDR1 and CDR2 from the germline V gene are SNHLY and FYNNEI.

The CDR3 protein is CASSQDVAGADYEQYF. The CDR3 DNA follows: TGCGCCAGCAGCCAAGATGTGGCAGGGGCTGACTACGAGCAGTACTTC. V gene TRBV4-1 combines with J gene TRBJ2-7; the D gene is possibly TRBD1 (6 bases). Germline V CDR1 and CDR2: MGHRA, YSYEKL. Trimming stripped 0 bases from V and 3 bases from J, with 15 bases between. The CDR3 runs to 16 residues.

The CDR3 nucleotides read TGTGCCAGCAGCCATCAATCTGGGGAGTTCCTCGAGCAGTACTTC. Translating it yields CASSHQSGEFLEQYF. The genes are TRBV3-1 (or the pseudogene TRBV3-2) and TRBJ2-7, with D perhaps matching TRBD2 (5 bases). The CDR3 consists of 15 residues. The V gene's germline CDR1 is LGHDT and CDR2 YNNKEL (reference sequence). Trimming removed 3 bases at V and 6 bases at J, with 18 bases between.

This clone is a singleton in its sample. The gene calls are TRBV28 and TRBJ2-7; no definite D call. The CDR3 has 18 residues. Germline V gene sequence: CDR1 MDHEN, CDR2 SYDVKM. V was clipped by 7 bases and J by 3 bases, with 28 bases between them. The CDR3 here is CASTLGFPSEVRYYEQYF. The CDR3 bases are TGTGCCAGCACCCTCGGGTTCCCCAGCGAGGTCCGCTACTACGAGCAGTACTTC.

The rearrangement uses TRBV3-1 (or the pseudogene TRBV3-2) and TRBJ2-1, with D possibly called TRBD1 or TRBD2 (6 bases each). V was clipped by 4 bases and J by 14 bases, with 9 bases between them. From germline, CDR1 is LGHDT and CDR2 YNNKEL (reference sequence). The length of the CDR3 is 10 residues. The CDR3, as DNA: TGTGCCAGCAGCCGGAGGGGGGAGTTCTTC. Encoded protein: CASSRRGEFF.

Remarks on this clone: Germline is not matched at one junction end, which may reflect a read error. This sequence joins TRBV7-7 and TRBJ2-1; possible D gene TRBD2, 5 bases. The CDR3 runs 13 residues. From germline, CDR1 is SSHAT and CDR2 FNYEAQ (reference sequence). CDR3 loop: CASSLALGVDQFF. In nucleotides, the CDR3 is TGTGCTAGCAGCTTAGCGCTTGGAGTCGATCAGTTCTTC.

In this sample, this clone turned up a few times. The V gene is TRBV6-6, the J gene TRBJ2-7, with D maybe TRBD1 (6 bases). V was pared by 6 bases and J by 0 bases, with 12 bases between. The CDR3 sequence is 14 residues long. Germline lookup yields CDR1 MNHNY and CDR2 SVGAGI (reference sequence). CDR3 coding DNA: TGTGCCAGCAGCTCCGGACAGCCCTCCTACGAGCAGTACTTC. This codes for CASSSGQPSYEQYF.